This TCR beta chain is drawn from a study of technical replicates of blood from several donors. The method was immunoSEQ multiplex PCR; TCRdb's version includes in-frame clones alone and lacks a portion of them. The table shows approximately 73,000 clones, with 85% to 95% occurring only once. CDR1 and CDR2 (germline): SGHRS, YFSETQ. Trimming took 2 bases from V and 3 from J, leaving 17 bases between them. The CDR3 length is 16 residues. Input material: T cells isolated from PBMCs. The chain uses TRBV5-1 and TRBJ1-1; D gene ambiguous. The TCR originated in a human donor in good health. The CDR3 coding sequence is TGCGCCAGCAGCTTCAACGACCCGGGTATTCACACTGAAGCTTTCTTT. Encoded protein: CASSFNDPGIHTEAFF. Based on the CDR3 plus reference TRBV5-1 and TRBJ1-1, the full variable domain is KAGVTQTPRYLIKTRGQQVTLSCSPISGHRSVSWYQQTPGQGLQFLFEYFSETQRNKGNFPGRFSGRQFSNSRSEMNVSTLELGDSALYLCASSFNDPGIHTEAFFGQGTRLTVV.